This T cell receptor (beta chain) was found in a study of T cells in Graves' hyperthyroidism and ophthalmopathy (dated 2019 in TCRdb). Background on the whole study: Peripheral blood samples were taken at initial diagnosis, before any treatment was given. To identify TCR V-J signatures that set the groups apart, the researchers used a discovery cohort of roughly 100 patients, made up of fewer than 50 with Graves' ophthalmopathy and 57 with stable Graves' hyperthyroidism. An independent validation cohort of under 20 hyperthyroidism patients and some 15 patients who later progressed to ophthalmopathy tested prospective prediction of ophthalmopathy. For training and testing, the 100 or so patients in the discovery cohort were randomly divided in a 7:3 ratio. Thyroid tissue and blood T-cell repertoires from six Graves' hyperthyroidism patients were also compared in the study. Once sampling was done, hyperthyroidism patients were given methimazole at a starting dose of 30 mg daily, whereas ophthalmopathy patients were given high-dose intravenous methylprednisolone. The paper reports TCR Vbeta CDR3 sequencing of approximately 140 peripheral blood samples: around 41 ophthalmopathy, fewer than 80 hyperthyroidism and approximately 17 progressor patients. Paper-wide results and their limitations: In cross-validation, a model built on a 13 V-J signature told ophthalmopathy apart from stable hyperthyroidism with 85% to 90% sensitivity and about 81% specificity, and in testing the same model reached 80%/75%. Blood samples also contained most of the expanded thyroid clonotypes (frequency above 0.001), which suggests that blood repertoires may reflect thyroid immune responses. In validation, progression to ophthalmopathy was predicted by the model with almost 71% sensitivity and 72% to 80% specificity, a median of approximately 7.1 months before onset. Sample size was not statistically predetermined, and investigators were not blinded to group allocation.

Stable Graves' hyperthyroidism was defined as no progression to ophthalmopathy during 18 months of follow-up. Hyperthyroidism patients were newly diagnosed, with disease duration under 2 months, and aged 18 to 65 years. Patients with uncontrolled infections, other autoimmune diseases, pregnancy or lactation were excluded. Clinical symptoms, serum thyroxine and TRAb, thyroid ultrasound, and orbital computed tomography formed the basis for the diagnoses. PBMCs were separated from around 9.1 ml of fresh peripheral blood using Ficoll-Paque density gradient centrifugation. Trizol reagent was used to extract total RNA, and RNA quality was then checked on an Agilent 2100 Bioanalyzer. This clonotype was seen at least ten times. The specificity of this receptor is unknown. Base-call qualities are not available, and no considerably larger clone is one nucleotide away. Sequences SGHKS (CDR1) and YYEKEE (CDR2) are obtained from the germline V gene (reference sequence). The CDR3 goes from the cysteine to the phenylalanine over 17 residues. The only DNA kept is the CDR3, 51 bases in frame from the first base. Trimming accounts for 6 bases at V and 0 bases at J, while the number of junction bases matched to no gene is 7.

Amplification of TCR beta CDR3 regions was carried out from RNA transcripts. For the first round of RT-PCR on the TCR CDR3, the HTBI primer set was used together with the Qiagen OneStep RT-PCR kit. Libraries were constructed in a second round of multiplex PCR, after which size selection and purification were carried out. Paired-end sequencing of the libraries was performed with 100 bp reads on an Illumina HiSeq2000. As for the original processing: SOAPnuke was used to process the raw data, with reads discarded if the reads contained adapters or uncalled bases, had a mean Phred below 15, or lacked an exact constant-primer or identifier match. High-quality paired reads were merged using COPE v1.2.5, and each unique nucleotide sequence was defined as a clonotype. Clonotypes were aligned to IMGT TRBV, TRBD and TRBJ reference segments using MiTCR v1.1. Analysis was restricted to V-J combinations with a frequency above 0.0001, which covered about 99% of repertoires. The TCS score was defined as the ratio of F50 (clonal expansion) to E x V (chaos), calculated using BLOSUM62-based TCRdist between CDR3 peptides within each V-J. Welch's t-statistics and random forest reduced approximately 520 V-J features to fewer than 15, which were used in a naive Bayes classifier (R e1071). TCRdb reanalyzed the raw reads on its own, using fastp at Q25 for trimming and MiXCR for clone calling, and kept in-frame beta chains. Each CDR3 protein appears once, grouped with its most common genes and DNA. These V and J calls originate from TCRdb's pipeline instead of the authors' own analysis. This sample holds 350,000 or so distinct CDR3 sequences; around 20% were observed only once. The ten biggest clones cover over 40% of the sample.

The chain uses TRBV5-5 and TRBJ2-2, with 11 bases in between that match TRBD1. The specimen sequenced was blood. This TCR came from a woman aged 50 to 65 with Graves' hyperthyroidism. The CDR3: CASKPRGQGANTGELFF. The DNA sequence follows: TGTGCCAGCAAACCGAGGGGACAGGGGGCGAACACCGGGGAGCTGTTTTTT.